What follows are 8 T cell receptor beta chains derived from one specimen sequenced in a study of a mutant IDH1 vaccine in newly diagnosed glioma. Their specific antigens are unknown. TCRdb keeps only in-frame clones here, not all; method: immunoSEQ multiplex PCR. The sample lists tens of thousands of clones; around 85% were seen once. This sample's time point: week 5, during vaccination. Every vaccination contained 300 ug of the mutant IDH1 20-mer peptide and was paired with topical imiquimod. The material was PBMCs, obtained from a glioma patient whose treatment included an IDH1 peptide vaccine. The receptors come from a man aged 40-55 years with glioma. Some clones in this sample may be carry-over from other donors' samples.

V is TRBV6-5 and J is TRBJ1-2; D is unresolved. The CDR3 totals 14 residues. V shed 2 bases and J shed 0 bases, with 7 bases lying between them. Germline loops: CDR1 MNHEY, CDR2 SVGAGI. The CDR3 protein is CASSYVSTNYGYTF. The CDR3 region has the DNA TGTGCCAGCAGTTACGTTTCCACTAACTATGGCTACACCTTC.

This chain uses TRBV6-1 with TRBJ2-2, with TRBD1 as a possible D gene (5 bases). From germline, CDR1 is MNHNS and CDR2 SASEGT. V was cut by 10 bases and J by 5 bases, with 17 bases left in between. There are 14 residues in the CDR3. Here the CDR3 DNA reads TGTGCCAACAGGTTTGCTGGTGATACCGGGGAGCTGTTTTTT. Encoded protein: CANRFAGDTGELFF.

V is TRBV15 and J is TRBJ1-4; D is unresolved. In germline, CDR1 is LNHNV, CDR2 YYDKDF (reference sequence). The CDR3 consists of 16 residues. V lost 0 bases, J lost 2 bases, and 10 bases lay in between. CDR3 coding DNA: TGTGCCACCAGCAGAGAACCGGGCTGGACTAATGAAAAACTGTTTTTT. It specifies CATSREPGWTNEKLFF.

This CDR3 reads CAWSSPDRGNYGYTF. The CDR3 coding sequence is TGTGCCTGGTCTTCCCCGGACAGGGGGAACTATGGCTACACCTTC. The chain links TRBV30 to TRBJ1-2, with 10 bases that match TRBD1. This CDR3 region has 15 residues. Germline CDR1 is GTSNPN and CDR2 is SVGIG (reference sequence). Trimming removed 5 bases from V and 2 bases from J; junction bases left unmatched: 8.

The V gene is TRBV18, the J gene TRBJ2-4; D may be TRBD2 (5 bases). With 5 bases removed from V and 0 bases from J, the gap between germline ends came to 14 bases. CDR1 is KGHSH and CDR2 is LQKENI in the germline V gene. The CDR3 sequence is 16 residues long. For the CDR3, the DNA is TGTGCCAGCTCATCCTCGGACTTCCTAGCCAAAAACATTCAGTACTTC. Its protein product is CASSSSDFLAKNIQYF.

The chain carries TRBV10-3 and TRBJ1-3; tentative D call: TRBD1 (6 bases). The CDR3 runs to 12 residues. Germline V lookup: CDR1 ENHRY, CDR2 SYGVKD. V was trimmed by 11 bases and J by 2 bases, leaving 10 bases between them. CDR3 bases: TGTGCCGCCAGGACAGCTGGAAACACCATATATTTT. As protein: CAARTAGNTIYF.

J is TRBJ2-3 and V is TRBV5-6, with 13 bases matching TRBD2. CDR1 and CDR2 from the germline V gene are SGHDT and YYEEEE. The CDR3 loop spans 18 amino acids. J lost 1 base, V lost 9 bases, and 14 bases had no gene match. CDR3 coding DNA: TGTGCCACCGCGGAGTCCGGGACTAGCGGGGTCGGCACAGATACGCAGTATTTT. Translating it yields CATAESGTSGVGTDTQYF.

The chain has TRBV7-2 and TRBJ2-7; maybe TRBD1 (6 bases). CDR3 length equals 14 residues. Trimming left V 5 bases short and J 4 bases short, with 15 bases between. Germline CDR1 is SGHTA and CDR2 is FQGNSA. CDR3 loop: CASSRNPQGYEQYF. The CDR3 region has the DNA TGTGCCAGCAGCCGAAATCCACAGGGTTACGAGCAGTACTTC.